The entry that follows covers one T cell receptor beta chain sequence. The data were obtained in a study of blood T cell repertoires in COVID-19. Original processing methods: Estimation of nucleated cell counts was performed using reference gene primer amplification. Using immunoSEQ multiplex PCR, the repertoire was profiled, and TCRdb retains in-frame clones only, with some absent. The DNA was the basis for D and trimming; V, J and clone size are from that table. In the table there are over 300,000 clones, approximately 90% of which are singletons. The material sequenced was PBMCs or T cells enriched from blood (not recorded which). The TCR originated in a woman in her thirties with acute COVID-19.

CDR3 amino acids: CASSGTDQNTEAFF. CDR3 coding DNA: TGTGCCAGCAGCGGGACAGATCAGAACACTGAAGCTTTCTTT. V and J are TRBV2 and TRBJ1-1; the match to TRBD1 covers 7 bases. CDR1 is SNHLY and CDR2 is FYNNEI in the germline V gene. The CDR3 sequence is 14 residues long. With 6 bases clipped from V and 1 base from J, the junction kept 5 bases outside the gene matches. Together with reference TRBV2 and TRBJ1-1, the CDR3 gives the full variable domain: EPEVTQTPSHQVTQMGQEVILRCVPISNHLYFYWYRQILGQKVEFLVSFYNNEISEKSEIFDDQFSVERPDGSNFTLKIRSTKLEDSAMYFCASSGTDQNTEAFFGQGTRLTVV.